This is a list of T cell receptor beta chains from one sample in a study of T-cell memory formation after mild COVID-19. TCRdb itself ran the 5' RACE reads through MiXCR, one entry per CDR3 protein. The table shows about 360,000 distinct CDR3 sequences, with 14% occurring only once. Sequences were obtained from PBMCs or a T cell subset sorted from them (not recorded which). These receptors all stem from a young man who had mild COVID-19 (a few samples of this study predate the infection). Cell type and time point are not known. The CDR3 runs from the conserved cysteine through the conserved F or W. The order of the fields is J gene, D gene, V gene, clone size, CDR3 protein, CDR3 DNA. D genes are given only for firm matches. A clone size is listed for some rows: how often the clone was seen (once, few, many), or a class if it is expanded.

>TRBJ1-5|-|TRBV28|many
CASSFGGQPQHF
TGTGCCAGCAGCTTCGGGGGTCAGCCCCAGCATTTT
>TRBJ2-3|TRBD2|TRBV5-4|-
CASSTGAGTSSSTDTQYF
TGTGCCAGCAGCACGGGCGCCGGGACTAGCTCAAGCACAGATACGCAGTATTTT
>TRBJ2-2|-|TRBV2|-
CASKGEGKAGELFF
TGTGCCAGCAAAGGAGAGGGAAAGGCCGGGGAGCTGTTTTTT
>TRBJ2-7|-|TRBV15|few
CATSRDRGPYEQYF
TGTGCCACCAGCAGAGATAGAGGGCCCTACGAGCAGTACTTC
>TRBJ2-6|-|TRBV3-1|-
CASSQEGRGANVLTF
TGTGCCAGCAGCCAAGAGGGTCGCGGGGCCAACGTCCTGACTTTC
>TRBJ2-7|-|TRBV12-3/TRBV12-4|-
CASSLSGGRAYEQYF
TGTGCCAGCAGCCTCAGTGGCGGCAGGGCCTACGAGCAGTACTTC
>TRBJ2-2|-|TRBV20-1|-
CSASFRGDTGELFF
TGCAGTGCTAGCTTCAGGGGGGACACCGGGGAGCTGTTTTTT
>TRBJ2-4|-|TRBV2|few
CASSPSTVAKNIQYF
TGTGCCAGCAGTCCCTCCACCGTAGCCAAAAACATTCAGTACTTC
>TRBJ1-6|-|TRBV9|-
CASSVRRGDSPLHF
TGTGCCAGCAGCGTTCGCAGGGGAGATTCACCCCTCCACTTT
>TRBJ2-3|-|TRBV4-3|few
CASSQSRTSTDTQYF
TGCGCCAGCAGCCAATCCCGGACTAGCACAGATACGCAGTATTTT
>TRBJ2-7|-|TRBV7-8|many
CASSLSTDYEQYF
TGTGCCAGCAGCTTATCGACAGACTACGAGCAGTACTTC